This T cell receptor (beta chain) derives from a study of beta chain features in type 1 diabetes. Purity above 95% was achieved in all sorted populations. Investigators reverse transcribed all isolated RNA, so they sequenced expressed TCRB transcripts. This table comes from immunoSEQ multiplex PCR, and its TCRdb copy is limited to in-frame clones, with some not included. This table holds 310,000 or so clones, around 7.6% found once. This clone was seen a handful of times. Trimming pared 6 bases from V and 1 base from J, leaving 12 bases between. Germline values: CDR1 SQVTM, CDR2 ANQGSEA. This CDR3 region has 14 residues.

The source material was central memory CD4+ T cells from blood. The sequence derives from a woman under 30 in good health. The J gene is TRBJ2-2, the V gene TRBV29-1, with D possibly matching TRBD1 (6 bases). The CDR3 DNA sequence: TGCAGCGTACGCACGGGACAGAACACCGGGGAGCTGTTTTTT. Amino acids: CSVRTGQNTGELFF.